The 22 T cell receptor beta chains presented below share a single source sample, sequenced in a study of cytomegalovirus exposure and HLA in healthy donors. The PCR had 60 Vbeta and 13 Jbeta primers. The repertoire was sequenced with immunoSEQ multiplex PCR; TCRdb's copy has only in-frame clones and lacks some. This table has approximately 140,000 clones, around 67% appearing once. The sample comprised PBMCs. These receptors were taken from a woman aged 18-29 years in good health and CMV-seronegative.

On this clone: Because it lacks the conserved phenylalanine or tryptophan at the end, this CDR3 is likely a read error. The DNA is omitted, as the CDR3 cannot be located on it reliably, and the CDR3 follows TCRdb's listing. The chain combines TRBV4-3 with TRBJ2-7; the table's D call of TRBD1 was not tested on the DNA. Germline values: CDR1 LGHNA, CDR2 YSLEER. From its first to its last residue, the CDR3 has 13 amino acids. The CDR3 sequence: CASSQDLDRYIHL.

This clone was counted a few times. V gene TRBV5-6 combines with J gene TRBJ1-1; D remains ambiguous. V was pared by 1 base and J by 1 base, with 17 bases between. The CDR3 runs 17 residues. Per the germline V gene, CDR1 is SGHDT and CDR2 is YYEEEE. The CDR3 here is CASSLLGLGSKNTEAFF. In DNA form, the CDR3 reads TGTGCCAGCAGCTTGCTCGGCCTGGGCAGCAAGAACACTGAAGCTTTCTTT.

The V and J genes are TRBV2 and TRBJ1-2; TRBD1 is a possible D gene (6 bases). The CDR3 sequence is 12 residues long. From germline, CDR1 is SNHLY and CDR2 FYNNEI. Trimming removed 4 bases at V and 10 bases at J, with 13 bases between. The CDR3 nucleotides are TGTGCCAGCAGTGTGGGGGACACGGTCTACACCTTC. The encoded protein is CASSVGDTVYTF.

V gene TRBV5-1 combines with J gene TRBJ2-7, with D possibly being TRBD2 (5 bases). In germline, CDR1 is SGHRS, CDR2 YFSETQ. The V and J ends lost 5 bases and 3 bases respectively, with 15 bases between them. CDR3 length: 14 amino acids. CDR3 nucleotide sequence: TGCGCCAGCAGTTATGAGGGTCCCGGCTACGAGCAGTACTTC. This sequence encodes CASSYEGPGYEQYF.

V is TRBV7-8 and J is TRBJ1-5; unclear D gene. Germline CDR1 SGHVS, CDR2 FQNEAQ. The CDR3 contains 12 residues. With 5 bases removed from V and 8 bases from J, the gap between germline ends came to 10 bases. CDR3 residues: CASSASFEPQHF. CDR3 bases: TGTGCCAGCAGCGCGTCCTTCGAGCCCCAGCATTTT.

This clone was seen just once. The V gene is TRBV10-3, the J gene TRBJ2-7; 7 nucleotides match TRBD2. J gave up 6 bases and V 9 bases, and 8 bases lay outside the gene matches. The germline CDR1 and CDR2 sequences are ENHRY and SYGVKD. This CDR3 region has 12 residues. The chain's CDR3 is CAMGRGSSEQYF. In DNA form, the CDR3 reads TGTGCCATGGGGCGGGGGTCTAGCGAGCAGTACTTC.

This clone was recorded only once. This chain links TRBV28 with TRBJ1-5, with 7 bases fitting TRBD1. CDR1 MDHEN and CDR2 SYDVKM come from the germline V gene. The CDR3 is made up of 15 amino acids. The junction had 12 bases not matched to a gene; V was cut back by 8 bases and J by 5 bases. This CDR3 is CASLVGTDRYQPQHF. The CDR3 nucleotides read TGTGCCAGCCTCGTAGGGACAGATCGTTATCAGCCCCAGCATTTT. The full variable domain, its missing parts supplied by reference TRBV28 and TRBJ1-5, is DVKVTQSSRYLVKRTGEKVFLECVQDMDHENMFWYRQDPGLGLRLIYFSYDVKMKEKGDIPEGYSVSREKKERFSLILESASTNQTSMYLCASLVGTDRYQPQHFGDGTRLSIL.

The chain carries TRBV19 and TRBJ2-7; 12 positions match TRBD1. This CDR3 spans 16 amino acids. CDR1 and CDR2 from the germline V gene are LNHDA and SQIVND (reference sequence). V shed 5 bases, J shed 3 bases, and the junction held 8 bases outside the gene matches. This CDR3 reads CASSLTGTGGNYEQYF. The CDR3 DNA sequence: TGTGCCAGTAGTCTAACCGGGACAGGGGGCAACTACGAGCAGTACTTC. Full variable domain (rest looked up from reference TRBV19 and TRBJ2-7): DGGITQSPKYLFRKEGQNVTLSCEQNLNHDAMYWYRQDPGQGLRLIYYSQIVNDFQKGDIAEGYSVSREKKESFPLTVTSAQKNPTAFYLCASSLTGTGGNYEQYFGPGTRLTVT.

A few counts support this clone. The chain couples TRBV7-6 to TRBJ2-3; D perhaps matches TRBD1 (5 bases). Looked up from germline, CDR1 is SGHVS and CDR2 is FNYEAQ. Trimming took 3 bases from V and 0 from J, leaving 7 bases between them. This CDR3 is built from 14 residues. CDR3 bases: TGTGCCAGCAGCTTGGGGCTTAGCACAGATACGCAGTATTTT. Its protein product is CASSLGLSTDTQYF.

V usage is TRBV4-3 and J usage is TRBJ2-3, with 7 positions matching TRBD2. The CDR3 has 15 amino acids. After removal of 0 bases from V and 5 bases from J, the junction contained 5 bases not matched to a gene. The germline CDR1 and CDR2 sequences are LGHNA and YSLEER. The CDR3 reads CASSQDRAGRDTQYF. CDR3 coding DNA: TGCGCCAGCAGCCAAGATCGAGCGGGAAGAGATACGCAGTATTTT.

Here the CDR3 reads CASSKVDRELFF. In DNA form, the CDR3 reads TGTGCCAGCAGCAAAGTTGACAGGGAGCTGTTTTTT. This chain joins TRBV21-1 and TRBJ2-2; the DNA was not compared with TRBD1, the D call given in the table. TRBV21-1 constitutes a pseudogene. CDR3 length: 12 residues.

CDR3: CASNSYLNTEAFF. In DNA form, the CDR3 reads TGTGCCAGCAATTCCTATTTGAACACTGAAGCTTTCTTT. The chain is built from TRBV6-5 and TRBJ1-1; D is undetermined. CDR3 length equals 13 residues. The germline V gene has CDR1 MNHEY and CDR2 SVGAGI. Trimming stripped 7 bases from V and 0 bases from J, with 9 bases between.

Remarks on this clone: One end of the junction does not line up with germline, which may come from a read error. The sample has other DNA sequences that encode this CDR3 too. V is TRBV10-3 and J is TRBJ2-2; 9 bases map to TRBD1. The length of the CDR3 is 19 residues. CDR1 is ENHRY and CDR2 is SYGVKD in the germline V gene. The CDR3 loop is CAISEEAPGTGSKTGELFF. The CDR3 region has the DNA TGTGCCATCAGTGAGGAGGCGCCCGGGACAGGGTCTAAGACCGGGGAGCTGTTCTTT.

DNA for the CDR3: TGTGCCAGCAGCGCCGGGACAGCTGAGCAGTTCTTC. Translation gives CASSAGTAEQFF. The J gene is TRBJ2-1, the V gene TRBV7-8; 7 positions match TRBD1. Germline loops: CDR1 SGHVS, CDR2 FQNEAQ. V shed 5 bases and J 9 bases; nucleotides not matched to a gene: 4. The CDR3 is 12 amino acids.

The chain uses TRBV5-1 and TRBJ2-1, with 11 nucleotides matching TRBD2. From germline, CDR1 is SGHRS and CDR2 YFSETQ. This CDR3 is built from 15 residues. The ends lost 2 bases at V and 4 bases at J; junction bases unmatched: 2. The CDR3 region has the DNA TGCGCCAGCAGCTTTACTAGCGGGAGTTACAATGAGCAGTTCTTC. It encodes CASSFTSGSYNEQFF.

This clone was recorded once. V is TRBV7-3 and J is TRBJ1-2; D unclear. Deletions cut 5 bases from V and 5 bases from J, with 12 bases between. The germline V gene encodes CDR1 SGHTA and CDR2 FQGTGA. The CDR3 sequence is 13 residues long. The DNA of the CDR3 is TGTGCCAGCAGCCCCGCGGAAGGTTATGGCTACACCTTC. Translation gives CASSPAEGYGYTF.

This sequence joins TRBV30 and TRBJ2-2, with D perhaps TRBD2 (6 bases). The CDR3 spans 14 residues. Germline CDR1 GTSNPN, CDR2 SVGIG (reference sequence). V was shortened by 2 bases and J by 1 base, with 8 bases between the two germline ends. CDR3 sequence (DNA): TGTGCCTGGAGTCCGGGACTGAACACCGGGGAGCTGTTTTTT. Its translation: CAWSPGLNTGELFF.

V is TRBV2 and J is TRBJ2-4; 10 bases map to TRBD1. V shed 3 bases, J shed 15 bases, and the junction held 5 bases outside the gene matches. The CDR3 loop spans 12 amino acids. Germline V gives CDR1 SNHLY, CDR2 FYNNEI. The CDR3 loop is CASSDLRDRGYF. The CDR3 DNA reads TGTGCCAGCAGTGATCTCCGGGACAGGGGGTACTTC.

This rearrangement joins TRBV7-3 to TRBJ1-1; D is uncertain. Germline CDR1 is SGHTA and CDR2 is FQGTGA. V lost 7 bases and J lost 3, with 12 bases in between. The CDR3 loop spans 13 amino acids. For the CDR3, the DNA is TGTGCCAGCAAGCGGCAGGAGGACACTGAAGCTTTCTTT. Protein sequence: CASKRQEDTEAFF.

The chain couples TRBV28 to TRBJ2-7; TRBD1 agrees at 9 bases. In germline, CDR1 is MDHEN, CDR2 SYDVKM. This CDR3 contains 14 residues. The J segment lost 6 bases and the V segment lost 3 bases, leaving 6 bases of the junction unmatched. CDR3 in DNA: TGTGCCAGCAGTTTGGGGACAGGGAGGGCCGAGCAGTACTTC. Its protein product is CASSLGTGRAEQYF.

The chain carries TRBV15 and TRBJ2-1; D is possibly TRBD2 (5 bases). This CDR3 contains 15 residues. V was trimmed by 0 bases and J by 10 bases, leaving 16 bases between them. The germline V gene has CDR1 LNHNV and CDR2 YYDKDF (reference sequence). The CDR3 nucleotides read TGTGCCACCAGCAGAGAGTTGGGATCCGGCGGGGAGCAGTTCTTC. This gives the protein CATSRELGSGGEQFF. Using reference TRBV15 and TRBJ2-1 for the parts outside the CDR3, the full variable domain is DAMVIQNPRYQVTQFGKPVTLSCSQTLNHNVMYWYQQKSSQAPKLLFHYYDKDFNNEADTPDNFQSRRPNTSFCFLDIRSPGLGDTAMYLCATSRELGSGGEQFFGPGTRLTVL.

The DNA for the CDR3 is TGTGCCAGCAGGAAGTGGGGGGATGAAAAACTGTTTTTT. Its protein product is CASRKWGDEKLFF. The chain carries TRBV5-5 and TRBJ1-4; the D gene is possibly TRBD1 (5 bases). CDR1 and CDR2 from the germline V gene are SGHKS and YYEKEE (reference sequence). This CDR3 region has 13 residues. V gave up 5 bases and J gave up 6 bases, with 11 bases separating them.